The 30 T cell receptor beta chains below come from one sample, sequenced in a study of T cells in Graves' hyperthyroidism and ophthalmopathy. TCR beta CDR3 regions were amplified from RNA transcripts. The study used the HTBI primer set for a first-round RT-PCR of the TCR CDR3. TCRdb processed the multiplex PCR reads anew with MiXCR; each CDR3 protein has one entry. The sample shows hundreds of thousands of distinct CDR3 sequences, roughly a sixth of them seen only once. The sequencing sample was made of blood. Every receptor here comes from a woman aged 45-59 years with Graves' hyperthyroidism that later progressed to Graves' ophthalmopathy.

The chain is built from TRBV5-4 and TRBJ1-1; TRBD1 aligns across 8 bases. Germline-derived CDR1 and CDR2 are SGHNT and YYREEE (reference sequence). The CDR3 is 15 residues long. V trimming: 4 bases; J trimming: 1 base; junction bases outside the gene matches: 6. CDR3 DNA: TGTGCCAGCAGCATACGGACAGGGCGGAACACTGAAGCTTTCTTT. Protein product: CASSIRTGRNTEAFF.

V and J are TRBV30 and TRBJ1-4, with 9 nucleotides matching TRBD1. V dropped 8 bases and J dropped 0; count of bases not matched to a gene: 7. Germline V gives CDR1 GTSNPN, CDR2 SVGIG (reference sequence). The CDR3 contains 15 residues. DNA for the CDR3: TGTGCCCGAGGACAGGGGCTAGCAACTAATGAAAAACTGTTTTTT. Translated, it gives CARGQGLATNEKLFF. The whole variable domain, remainder taken from reference TRBV30 and TRBJ1-4, is SQTIHQWPATLVQPVGSPLSLECTVEGTSNPNLYWYRQAAGRGLQLLFYSVGIGQISSEVPQNLSASRPQDRQFILSSKKLLLSDSGFYLCARGQGLATNEKLFFGSGTQLSVL.

This chain joins TRBV20-1 and TRBJ1-5; 7 bases are a match to TRBD1. Trimming at V came to 1 base and at J to 5 bases, leaving 5 bases not matched to a gene. Germline CDR1 is DFQATT and CDR2 is SNEGSKA (reference sequence). The CDR3 extends over 14 amino acids. The CDR3 DNA sequence: TGCAGTGCTAGAGGGACAGGAGCGTATCAGCCCCAGCATTTT. Translated, it gives CSARGTGAYQPQHF.

In this sample, this clonotype turned up a few times. The V gene is TRBV4-1, the J gene TRBJ2-2; maybe TRBD2 (5 bases). Germline V gene lookup returns CDR1 MGHRA and CDR2 YSYEKL. With 0 bases removed from V and 6 bases from J, the gap between germline ends came to 11 bases. CDR3 length: 15 amino acids. In DNA form, the CDR3 reads TGCGCCAGCAGCCAAGATCGGCAGGAGGCCGGGGAGCTGTTTTTT. This sequence encodes CASSQDRQEAGELFF.

This clonotype appeared a few times. V is TRBV5-1 and J is TRBJ1-2; unclear D gene. Trimming removed 0 bases from V and 6 bases from J, with 15 bases in between. Germline CDR1 reads SGHRS; CDR2 reads YFSETQ. The CDR3 covers 15 residues. CDR3 DNA: TGCGCCAGCAGCTTGGCCGAGAGGCCGACCAATGGCTACACCTTC. Its protein is CASSLAERPTNGYTF.

The rearrangement joins TRBV6-1 to TRBJ1-4; D gene unclear. This CDR3 spans 15 amino acids. The V and J ends lost 6 bases and 3 bases respectively, with 14 bases between them. CDR1 is MNHNS, CDR2 SASEGT, per germline. The DNA of the CDR3 is TGTGCCAGCAGCAAGACCCCTTCCGCTAATGAAAAACTGTTTTTT. This translates into CASSKTPSANEKLFF.

This clonotype has more than one count but fewer than ten. The gene calls are TRBV24-1 and TRBJ1-1; D is unclear. V was clipped by 4 bases and J by 5 bases, with 10 bases between them. Germline lookup yields CDR1 KGHDR and CDR2 SFDVKD. This CDR3 is built from 13 residues. The chain's CDR3 is CATSDARGTEAFF. CDR3 nucleotide sequence: TGTGCCACCAGTGACGCCCGGGGTACTGAAGCTTTCTTT.

This clonotype showed up many times. Given a much more abundant clone one base away, this may be a read error. The chain recombines TRBV5-6 with TRBJ1-5; 10 bases align to TRBD1. The V gene's germline CDR1 is SGHDT and CDR2 YYEEEE. The ends lost 4 bases at V and 3 bases at J; junction bases unmatched: 4. The length of the CDR3 is 15 residues. The CDR3 loop is CASSRGTGDNQPQHF. The CDR3 DNA reads TGTGCCAGCAGCCGCGGGACAGGGGACAATCAGCCCCAGCATTTT.

A remark on this clonotype: A much larger clone lies one base from this, so it may be a read error. The chain has TRBV24-1 and TRBJ2-1; 11 bases match TRBD2. V dropped 3 bases and J dropped 3; count of bases not matched to a gene: 9. The CDR3 is made up of 18 amino acids. Per the germline V gene, CDR1 is KGHDR and CDR2 is SFDVKD. The CDR3 coding sequence is TGTGCCACCAGTGATCCGACAACGCTAGCGGGGGGCTACAATGAGCAGTTCTTC. Residues: CATSDPTTLAGGYNEQFF.

This clonotype occurred many times. This chain connects TRBV5-1 to TRBJ1-1; TRBD1 matches 12 bases. CDR3 length: 16 residues. Germline values: CDR1 SGHRS, CDR2 YFSETQ. V trimming: 4 bases; J trimming: 3 bases; junction bases outside the gene matches: 7. The CDR3 DNA reads TGCGCCAGCAGCGGGACAGGGGGCTCGGCGGACACTGAAGCTTTCTTT. Translated: CASSGTGGSADTEAFF.

At least ten counts were recorded for this clonotype. This chain links TRBV2 with TRBJ2-7; D is undetermined. The CDR3 is 15 amino acids. The V end was cut by 6 bases, the J end by 2 bases, with 17 bases between. Germline-derived CDR1 and CDR2 are SNHLY and FYNNEI. CDR3 amino acids: CASRSTPLGPYEQYF. For the CDR3, the DNA is TGTGCCAGCAGGTCGACGCCCCTAGGGCCCTACGAGCAGTACTTC.

This clonotype turned up a few times. The chain carries TRBV2 and TRBJ2-7; 7 nucleotides agree with TRBD1. This CDR3 is 15 amino acids long. V trimming: 6 bases; J trimming: 3 bases; junction bases outside the gene matches: 11. CDR1 and CDR2 from the germline V gene are SNHLY and FYNNEI. DNA of the CDR3: TGTGCCAGCAGGCTCGACAGGGAGAGAAGCTACGAGCAGTACTTC. This codes for CASRLDRERSYEQYF.

The chain links TRBV13 to TRBJ2-3, with 12 bases fitting TRBD2. V was clipped by 0 bases and J by 2 bases; unmatched bases: 6. Germline CDR1 PRHDT, CDR2 FYEKMQ (reference sequence). The CDR3 sequence is 18 residues long. The CDR3 region is CASSLGLAGGWNTDTQYF. The CDR3 DNA sequence: TGTGCCAGCAGCTTAGGACTAGCGGGGGGATGGAACACAGATACGCAGTATTTT.

This chain joins TRBV5-6 and TRBJ2-2; tentative D call: TRBD1 (5 bases). CDR3 length: 15 residues. Germline V gene data show CDR1 as SGHDT and CDR2 as YYEEEE. V was pared by 0 bases and J by 3 bases, with 9 bases between. CDR3 region: CASSLEGLYTGELFF. The CDR3 nucleotides are TGTGCCAGCAGCTTGGAGGGGTTGTACACCGGGGAGCTGTTTTTT.

This clonotype was seen ten or more times. This chain connects TRBV6-5 to TRBJ1-5, with D possibly TRBD1 on 5 matching bases. Trimming removed 2 bases at V and 7 bases at J, with 21 bases between. CDR3 length: 17 amino acids. Germline CDR1 is MNHEY and CDR2 is SVGAGI. Here the CDR3 DNA reads TGTGCCAGCAGTTACGTCCCCCCGGGGGGTACTAAGCAGCCCCAGCATTTT. Encoded protein: CASSYVPPGGTKQPQHF.

This clonotype was counted ten times or more. In DNA form, the CDR3 reads TGTGCCAGCAGTTTAGGGGACTCGAACACTGAAGCTTTCTTT. Its protein product is CASSLGDSNTEAFF. The J gene is TRBJ1-1, the V gene TRBV27; D might be TRBD1 (5 bases). The CDR3 has 14 amino acids. V was pared by 2 bases and J by 1 base, with 8 bases between. Germline lookup yields CDR1 MNHEY and CDR2 SMNVEV (reference sequence).

This clonotype was picked up a small number of times. The J gene is TRBJ1-2, the V gene TRBV6-5; D unclear. The CDR3 spans 15 residues. V was cut by 0 bases and J by 2 bases, with 10 bases left in between. CDR1 MNHEY and CDR2 SVGAGI come from the germline V gene. The CDR3, as DNA: TGTGCCAGCAGTTACTCAACCGGCAGGAACTATGGCTACACCTTC. Encoded protein: CASSYSTGRNYGYTF.

This clonotype has a handful of counts. This chain links TRBV27 with TRBJ2-3; 7 nucleotides match TRBD2. Germline-derived CDR1 and CDR2 are MNHEY and SMNVEV (reference sequence). The CDR3 runs to 18 residues. Trimming at V came to 0 bases and at J to 0 bases, leaving 9 bases not matched to a gene. CDR3 sequence: CASSLSTGQRGSTDTQYF. CDR3 DNA sequence: TGTGCCAGCAGTTTATCCACCGGGCAGCGGGGCAGCACAGATACGCAGTATTTT.

In this sample, this clonotype turned up a few times. No conserved phenylalanine or tryptophan is present at the end of the CDR3, so a read error is the likely explanation. This chain uses TRBV7-2 with TRBJ2-7; tentatively, D is TRBD2 (5 bases). The germline V gene has CDR1 SGHTA and CDR2 FQGNSA. The ends were cut back, 5 bases at V and 2 bases at J, with 10 bases in the middle. The CDR3 loop spans 13 amino acids. CDR3 DNA: TGTGCCAGCAGCAGTCAGGAGGCCTACGAGCAGTACTCC. Translated: CASSSQEAYEQYS.

This clonotype was seen only a few times. This chain joins TRBV2 and TRBJ1-6; 7 nucleotides line up with TRBD1. The germline V gene encodes CDR1 SNHLY and CDR2 FYNNEI. The CDR3 has 14 residues. The trim removed 6 bases at V and 8 bases at J, leaving 7 bases unmatched. CDR3 nucleotide sequence: TGTGCCAGCAGAGACAGGGTTATCGATTCACCCCTCCACTTT. Translation: CASRDRVIDSPLHF.

In its sample, this clonotype was seen a few times. The CDR3 protein is CASTVTSGGPGETQYF. Here the CDR3 DNA reads TGTGCCAGCACGGTGACTAGCGGGGGGCCGGGGGAGACCCAGTACTTC. V usage is TRBV6-1 and J usage is TRBJ2-5; 13 bases align to TRBD2. The CDR3 sequence is 16 residues long. Germline lookup yields CDR1 MNHNS and CDR2 SASEGT. The J segment lost 5 bases and the V segment lost 7 bases, leaving 10 bases of the junction unmatched.

CDR3 nucleotide sequence: TGTGCCAGCAAGTACGGGGGTCTAGTACACATTAGCACAGATACGCAGTATTTT. Protein sequence: CASKYGGLVHISTDTQYF. This sequence joins TRBV6-1 and TRBJ2-3; tentatively, D is TRBD2 (6 bases). The V end lost 7 bases, the J end lost 0 bases, and 23 bases lay between the germline ends. There are 18 residues in the CDR3. The germline V gene encodes CDR1 MNHNS and CDR2 SASEGT.

The sample holds many counts of this clonotype. The chain uses TRBV3-1 and TRBJ1-4, with no clear D. The V gene lost 4 bases and the J gene lost 0 bases, with 15 bases spanning the gap. CDR1 and CDR2 from the germline V gene are LGHDT and YNNKEL (reference sequence). This CDR3 is 17 amino acids long. CDR3 nucleotides: TGTGCCAGCAGCCCAGAGCCCGACACTGCAACTAATGAAAAACTGTTTTTT. It codes for CASSPEPDTATNEKLFF.

This clonotype was found a few times. The chain couples TRBV9 to TRBJ2-6; D uncertain. V lost 3 bases and J lost 0, with 13 bases in between. The CDR3 runs to 17 residues. Germline assignment: CDR1 SGDLS and CDR2 YYNGEE. CDR3 region: CASSERGVDSGANVLTF. CDR3 DNA: TGTGCCAGCAGCGAGAGAGGTGTGGACTCTGGGGCCAACGTCCTGACTTTC.

V usage is TRBV13 and J usage is TRBJ2-7; 8 nucleotides agree with TRBD1. The germline gives CDR1 PRHDT, CDR2 FYEKMQ (reference sequence). V lost 6 bases and J lost 7; bases outside the gene matches: 11. The CDR3 loop spans 14 amino acids. The CDR3 sequence: CASSSQGASREQYF. In nucleotides, the CDR3 is TGTGCCAGCAGTTCCCAGGGGGCCTCTAGGGAGCAGTACTTC.

Ten or more counts support this clonotype. The chain is built from TRBV20-1 and TRBJ1-2, with TRBD1 as a possible D gene (5 bases). V lost 0 bases and J 9 bases, leaving 17 bases between the germline ends. Germline CDR1 DFQATT, CDR2 SNEGSKA (reference sequence). The CDR3 runs to 14 residues. The CDR3 DNA reads TGCAGTGCTAGAGATGCTGATCGACAGTGGAGCTACACCTTC. Amino acids: CSARDADRQWSYTF.

This clonotype turned up a few times. V gene TRBV6-1 combines with J gene TRBJ1-1; 8 bases agree with TRBD1. The germline CDR1 and CDR2 sequences are MNHNS and SASEGT. CDR3 size: 15 residues. J gave up 1 base and V 5 bases, and 6 bases lay outside the gene matches. CDR3 in amino acids: CASSLKGQANTEAFF. CDR3 in DNA: TGTGCCAGCAGTCTAAAGGGACAGGCGAACACTGAAGCTTTCTTT.

The gene calls are TRBV24-1 and TRBJ2-1; 7 bases line up with TRBD1. The CDR3 has 17 residues. Germline CDR1 is KGHDR and CDR2 is SFDVKD. V lost 3 bases to trimming and J lost 3 bases; unmatched junction nucleotides: 10. As DNA, the CDR3 is TGTGCCACCAGTGATCCGAATCCGGACAGGAACTACAATGAGCAGTTCTTC. It translates to CATSDPNPDRNYNEQFF.

This chain joins TRBV19 and TRBJ2-1; 10 positions agree with TRBD1. V lost 1 base to trimming and J lost 0 bases; unmatched junction nucleotides: 3. CDR1 is LNHDA and CDR2 is SQIVND in the germline V gene (reference sequence). This CDR3 comprises 17 residues. In nucleotides, the CDR3 is TGTGCCAGTAGTATAGCAAGGACAGGGGGCTCCTACAATGAGCAGTTCTTC. Amino acids: CASSIARTGGSYNEQFF.

At least ten counts were recorded for this clonotype. CDR3 in DNA: TGTGCCAGCAGTTCCCTTGGCGGGGAGATAGATACGCAGTATTTT. Amino acid sequence: CASSSLGGEIDTQYF. This sequence joins TRBV28 and TRBJ2-3; a possible D gene is TRBD2 (6 bases). V was shortened by 4 bases and J by 5 bases, with 16 bases between the two germline ends. CDR1 and CDR2 from the germline V gene are MDHEN and SYDVKM. This CDR3 contains 15 residues.